This T cell receptor (beta chain) appears in the sequencing data of a study of molecular identifiers for immune sequencing clone quantification (dated by TCRdb to 2016 to 2019). As for the study more broadly: For a replicate experiment, RNA from roughly 18,000 or 92,000 naive CD8 T cells was divided into five aliquots, and four of the five aliquots were sequenced. CD8 T cells were used in a methods study to benchmark molecular-identifier clustering-based TCR repertoire sequencing (MIDCIRS) and TCR RNA copy counting. Overall study outcomes, separate from this receptor: When barcode sub-clustering was omitted, TCR diversity was inflated by chimeric consensus sequences, with chimeras reaching as high as 47%. In CMV-specific effector cells, clones with more than 20 RNA copies contained over 99% of molecules, whereas in naive cells such clones contained under 1% of molecules. Spiked-in Jurkat TCR RNA equal to a single cell's worth was reported to be detectable even within 1,200,000 naive CD8 T cells. Naive libraries contained spiked-in Jurkat TCR RNA (around ten copies' worth), which is not part of the donor repertoire. Identical TCR molecules sharing a barcode could cause highly expanded clone sizes to be underestimated. Modeling indicated about 3 TCR RNA copies recovered per cell, compared with 9.5 to 10 by digital PCR, which implies a capture efficiency of approximately 31%.

As to this clonotype: Its antigen specificity is not known. Qualities for individual bases were not recorded, and no much larger clone is one base off.

Libraries of naive CD8 T cells were built from approximately 20,000 to 980,000 sorted cells, with 10%, 30% or 50% of the purified RNA used. Naive CD8 T cells were FACS-sorted as CD8+CD4-CCR7+CD45RA+ on a BD FACSAria II into RLT Plus buffer. To test detection sensitivity, Jurkat RNA equal to ten TCR copies was added to samples of about 20,000-1,000,000 naive CD8 T cells. CD8 T cells were enriched using RosetteSep CD8+ T Cell Enrichment Cocktail and Ficoll-Paque, and the enriched cells then underwent ACK red cell lysis. There are 12 amino acids in the CDR3, from cysteine to phenylalanine inclusive. Just the 36-base CDR3 DNA is kept, in frame starting at base 1. The germline V gene yields KGHSH for CDR1 and LQKENI for CDR2. The V end gives up 3 bases and the J end 10 bases, leaving 1 base in the junction not matched to a gene. The protocol used for the library was PCR. Sequencer: NextSeq 500. Bulk TCR libraries were generated as previously described, with the TCR primers listed in Table S5 used. Purification of total RNA was performed with the Qiagen AllPrep DNA/RNA kit. Before analysis, reads from multiple sequencing runs of the same library were pooled. On the authors' methods: Only reads with exact TCR constant sequence were kept, trimmed to 150 nt, and grouped by their 12-nt molecular barcodes. Reads within each barcode group were sub-clustered using a 15% Levenshtein threshold, and quality-weighted consensus sequences were constructed for each RNA molecule. Non-functional sequences were excluded, and lower-count sequences lying one edit away from another sequence were also excluded. On the basis of fitting two negative binomial distributions, barcode sub-clusters with fewer than 20% of the maximum read count were discarded. TCRdb trimmed the raw reads at Q25, called clones with MiXCR and kept productive beta chains. Each record represents a unique CDR3 protein, reported with the most common genes and DNA among its rows. The V and J calls, along with clone size, are taken from TCRdb and not from the paper's own processing. For this sample the table gives roughly 630,000 distinct CDR3 sequences, of which around 25% were detected only once. The top ten hold around 0.78% of the sample.

The chain is assembled from TRBV18 and TRBJ2-3; 10 bases in between match TRBD1. The source is a human donor in good health. Some libraries in this study had Jurkat cell RNA spiked in. The sequenced sample was naive CD8+ T cells from blood, with Jurkat cell RNA spiked in. In the paper's terms, the cell subset or site label means: FACS-sorted CD8+CD4-CCR7+CD45RA+ naive T cells. The nucleotides read TGTGCCAGCTCACCGGACAGGGGGTCGCAGTATTTT. The resulting protein is CASSPDRGSQYF.